This passage covers 25 T cell receptor beta chains from one sample sequenced in a study of T cell clonotyping in hematopoietic cell transplantation. Produced via immunoSEQ multiplex PCR; TCRdb's table is partial and in-frame only. The table lists about 3,500 clones, about 80% of them singletons. The sequencing here drew on peripheral blood mononuclear cells, taken at the time of graft-versus-host disease after allogeneic stem cell transplant. The source of these receptors is a female patient in her fifties who had an allogeneic stem cell transplant from an unrelated donor, so the T cells may come from the graft donor. Some clones in this sample may be carry-over from other donors' samples.

V usage is TRBV5-1 and J usage is TRBJ1-2; unclear D gene. The CDR3 contains 12 residues. V was pared by 5 bases and J by 8 bases, with 13 bases between. The germline gives CDR1 SGHRS, CDR2 YFSETQ. CDR3 residues: CASSSGLEGYTF. For the CDR3, the DNA is TGCGCCAGCAGTTCCGGCCTGGAGGGCTACACCTTC. Variable domain in full (rest from reference TRBV5-1 and TRBJ1-2): KAGVTQTPRYLIKTRGQQVTLSCSPISGHRSVSWYQQTPGQGLQFLFEYFSETQRNKGNFPGRFSGRQFSNSRSEMNVSTLELGDSALYLCASSSGLEGYTFGSGTRLTVV.

Within the sample, this clone is medium-sized (0.01 to 0.1%). The sample has other DNA sequences that encode this CDR3 too. The V gene is TRBV25-1, the J gene TRBJ2-5, with D possibly being TRBD2 (5 bases). The V and J ends lost 2 bases and 0 bases respectively, with 7 bases between them. The CDR3 totals 14 residues. The germline V gene has CDR1 MGHDK and CDR2 SYGVNS. The CDR3 loop is CASSERGHQETQYF. The CDR3, as DNA: TGTGCCAGCAGTGAACGGGGTCACCAAGAGACCCAGTACTTC.

V is TRBV6-5 and J is TRBJ1-2; TRBD1 matches 8 bases. The CDR3 is made up of 13 amino acids. CDR1 is MNHEY, CDR2 SVGAGI, per germline. V lost 6 bases to trimming and J lost 3 bases; unmatched junction nucleotides: 3. CDR3 in amino acids: CASRSGGDYGYTF. The CDR3 DNA is TGTGCCAGCAGGTCAGGGGGCGACTATGGCTACACCTTC.

In DNA, the CDR3 is TGCAGCGCCAGCGGGGGGGCGTTGCGGACGAGCACAGATACGCAGTATTTT. Amino acid sequence: CSASGGALRTSTDTQYF. The chain uses TRBV29-1 and TRBJ2-3; 10 positions agree with TRBD2. CDR3 length equals 17 residues. Germline V lookup: CDR1 SQVTM, CDR2 ANQGSEA. The trim removed 7 bases at V and 0 bases at J, leaving 13 bases unmatched.

This sequence joins TRBV19 and TRBJ1-6; D call uncertain. The CDR3 consists of 15 residues. CDR1 is LNHDA and CDR2 is SQIVND in the germline V gene (reference sequence). The V end lost 6 bases, the J end lost 2 bases, and 11 bases lay between the germline ends. This CDR3 reads CASRDQEAYNSPLHF. CDR3 nucleotides: TGTGCCAGTAGGGACCAGGAAGCCTATAATTCACCCCTCCACTTT.

The V gene is TRBV7-2, the J gene TRBJ2-1; D uncertain. Trimming left V 2 bases short and J 6 bases short, with 17 bases between. The CDR3 runs 16 residues. CDR1 and CDR2 (germline): SGHTA, FQGNSA. Here the CDR3 DNA reads TGTGCCAGCAGCTTAATGTCCCCCCGATCCGGCAATGAGCAGTTCTTC. It yields the protein CASSLMSPRSGNEQFF.

V is TRBV10-3 and J is TRBJ2-3; 14 bases fit TRBD2. Trimming removed 2 bases from V and 3 bases from J; junction bases left unmatched: 7. CDR3 length equals 18 residues. Looked up from germline, CDR1 is ENHRY and CDR2 is SYGVKD. CDR3 sequence reads: CAISEPTSGGAATDTQYF. DNA of the CDR3: TGTGCCATCAGTGAGCCGACTAGCGGGGGGGCGGCGACAGATACGCAGTATTTT.

This chain links TRBV28 with TRBJ1-1; D not certain. Between the trimmed V and J ends, which lost 5 bases and 5 bases, there was a span of 12 bases. The CDR3 loop spans 13 amino acids. CDR1 and CDR2 (germline): MDHEN, SYDVKM. The CDR3 loop reads CASSSAGRTEAFF. CDR3 DNA sequence: TGTGCCAGCAGTAGCGCGGGCAGAACTGAAGCTTTCTTT.

V is TRBV5-6 and J is TRBJ2-7, with 8 bases matching TRBD1. Germline V gene data show CDR1 as SGHDT and CDR2 as YYEEEE. The CDR3 consists of 14 residues. The V and J ends lost 3 bases and 4 bases, in that order; junction bases with no gene match: 6. The CDR3 DNA is TGTGCCAGCAGCTACGGGACAGGCCAGTACGAGCAGTACTTC. Its protein is CASSYGTGQYEQYF. Full variable domain (rest looked up from reference TRBV5-6 and TRBJ2-7): DAGVTQSPTHLIKTRGQQVTLRCSPKSGHDTVSWYQQALGQGPQFIFQYYEEEERQRGNFPDRFSGHQFPNYSSELNVNALLLGDSALYLCASSYGTGQYEQYFGPGTRLTVT.

The count of this clone is one. The rearrangement uses TRBV6-6 and TRBJ2-3; TRBD2 matches 8 bases. The CDR3 loop spans 15 amino acids. Germline V CDR1 and CDR2: MNHNY, SVGAGI (reference sequence). Unmatched junction bases numbered 8, after V lost 4 bases and J lost 5 bases. This CDR3 is CASSWRGGSGDTQYF. CDR3 DNA: TGTGCCAGCAGTTGGCGCGGGGGGTCAGGAGATACGCAGTATTTT.

V gene TRBV12-2 combines with J gene TRBJ1-4. TRBV12-2 is reported as a pseudogene. The CDR3 has 17 amino acids. CDR3 sequence: CASRDALGRILNEKLFF. CDR3 sequence (DNA): TGTGCAAGTCGCGACGCCCTCGGACGGATCCTTAATGAAAAACTGTTTTTT.

The rearrangement uses TRBV27 and TRBJ2-1, with D maybe TRBD1 (6 bases). With 5 bases removed from V and 10 bases from J, the gap between germline ends came to 12 bases. This CDR3 region has 12 residues. Germline assignment: CDR1 MNHEY and CDR2 SMNVEV (reference sequence). CDR3 in amino acids: CASSIIQGEQFF. The CDR3 DNA sequence: TGTGCCAGCAGTATAATTCAGGGGGAGCAGTTCTTC.

The chain employs TRBV2 and TRBJ2-7; no firm D call. This CDR3 is 13 amino acids long. Trimming took 8 bases from V and 5 from J, leaving 16 bases between them. Germline CDR1 reads SNHLY; CDR2 reads FYNNEI. The CDR3 DNA is TGTGCCAGCCTACTGGGGTTCCCCAACGAGCAGTACTTC. Encoded protein: CASLLGFPNEQYF.

V usage is TRBV30 and J usage is TRBJ1-1; D not certain. The CDR3 extends over 15 amino acids. Germline CDR1 and CDR2: GTSNPN and SVGIG (reference sequence). V was clipped by 6 bases and J by 3 bases, with 20 bases between them. CDR3 coding DNA: TGTGCCTGTTCAGTAGGGAGCTGGAAGGACACTGAAGCTTTCTTT. The encoded protein is CACSVGSWKDTEAFF.

The chain recombines TRBV7-2 with TRBJ2-7; 10 bases agree with TRBD1. CDR1 and CDR2 from the germline V gene are SGHTA and FQGNSA. The CDR3 has 14 residues. Losses at the gene ends were 5 bases for V and 3 bases for J; bases not matched to a gene: 4. Here the CDR3 reads CASSPGTGVYEQYF. In DNA form, the CDR3 reads TGTGCCAGCAGCCCCGGGACAGGGGTCTACGAGCAGTACTTC.

V usage is TRBV19 and J usage is TRBJ1-5; D call uncertain. CDR1 is LNHDA and CDR2 is SQIVND in the germline V gene (reference sequence). The CDR3 totals 13 residues. The V end lost 3 bases, the J end lost 6 bases, and 9 bases lay between the germline ends. This chain's CDR3 is CASSISISQPQHF. The CDR3 DNA reads as TGTGCCAGTAGTATCAGTATAAGTCAGCCCCAGCATTTT.

The CDR3 sequence: CASSRGGARTDTQYF. CDR3 sequence (DNA): TGTGCCAGCAGTCGCGGGGGGGCCAGGACGGATACGCAGTATTTT. The chain is built from TRBV28 and TRBJ2-3; 9 nucleotides agree with TRBD2. The germline V gene encodes CDR1 MDHEN and CDR2 SYDVKM. The CDR3 runs to 15 residues. V trimming: 5 bases; J trimming: 6 bases; junction bases outside the gene matches: 9.

The chain has TRBV28 and TRBJ2-3; 7 positions agree with TRBD1. J lost 6 bases, V lost 8 bases, and 11 bases had no gene match. Germline CDR1 and CDR2: MDHEN and SYDVKM. The length of the CDR3 is 14 residues. This CDR3 reads CASGNNRGPDTQYF. The CDR3, as DNA: TGTGCCAGCGGAAATAACAGGGGCCCGGATACGCAGTATTTT.

The genes are TRBV7-9 and TRBJ1-1, with D perhaps TRBD1 (5 bases). The V end was cut by 5 bases, the J end by 7 bases, with 11 bases between. The CDR3 sequence is 12 residues long. CDR1 SEHNR and CDR2 FQNEAQ come from the germline V gene (reference sequence). CDR3 bases: TGTGCCAGCAGCCCCGGGGCCTATGAAGCTTTCTTT. Its protein is CASSPGAYEAFF.

The chain has TRBV7-8 and TRBJ1-6; D gene unclear. From germline, CDR1 is SGHVS and CDR2 FQNEAQ. The length of the CDR3 is 14 residues. V gave up 2 bases and J gave up 9 bases, with 11 bases separating them. CDR3 sequence (DNA): TGTGCCAGCAGCTTAACGGGTTCACCTTCACCCCTCCACTTT. It encodes CASSLTGSPSPLHF.

This sequence joins TRBV29-1 and TRBJ1-1, with a tentative D call TRBD1 (5 bases). Trimming removed 6 bases from V and 2 bases from J, with 13 bases in between. CDR3 length: 13 amino acids. Germline V gene data show CDR1 as SQVTM and CDR2 as ANQGSEA. CDR3 coding DNA: TGCAGCGTGGAACGACAGTCAAACACTGAAGCTTTCTTT. This sequence encodes CSVERQSNTEAFF.

This chain uses TRBV21-1 with TRBJ2-2; the table's D call TRBD1 went unverified against the DNA. TRBV21-1 is a listed pseudogene. The CDR3 is 12 residues long. CDR3 DNA sequence: TGTGCCAGCTTCAGTAACCCCGGGGAGCTGTTTTTT. Amino acid sequence: CASFSNPGELFF.

This chain joins TRBV19 and TRBJ1-1; TRBD1 might be the D (6 bases). Looked up from germline, CDR1 is LNHDA and CDR2 is SQIVND (reference sequence). The V gene lost 3 bases and the J gene lost 9 bases, with 11 bases spanning the gap. The CDR3 length is 12 residues. CDR3 residues: CASSIGGAKAFF. CDR3 nucleotide sequence: TGTGCCAGTAGTATTGGGGGGGCGAAAGCTTTCTTT.

This chain connects TRBV5-1 to TRBJ2-5; 9 nucleotides agree with TRBD1. With V trimmed by 4 bases and J by 3 bases, 7 bases remained unmatched. The length of the CDR3 is 15 residues. Germline lookup yields CDR1 SGHRS and CDR2 YFSETQ. CDR3 region: CASSPSTGGEETQYF. The CDR3 nucleotides are TGCGCCAGCAGCCCATCGACAGGGGGGGAAGAGACCCAGTACTTC.

The sample holds a few counts of this clone. The chain joins TRBV29-1 to TRBJ1-3; D not resolved. The CDR3 sequence is 12 residues long. V dropped 3 bases and J dropped 3 bases, with 6 bases sitting between them. Germline CDR1 is SQVTM and CDR2 is ANQGSEA. The CDR3 loop reads CSVDSGGNTIYF. CDR3 coding DNA: TGCAGCGTTGATTCAGGTGGAAACACCATATATTTT.